Included here is one T cell receptor beta chain sequence, with context. Its antigen is unknown. The data were taken from a study of T-cell memory formation after mild COVID-19. Study-wide points: From day 15 to 85, contracting clones were balanced between CD4 and CD8, whereas later expanders leaned toward CD4+.

5'RACE with constant-segment primers built TCRalpha and TCRbeta cDNA libraries with UMIs. Via MiXCR, TCRdb re-called the 5' RACE reads, giving one row per CDR3 protein. In the table there are under 450,000 distinct CDR3 sequences, roughly 19% of which are singletons. This TCR was recovered from a man between 18 and 35 years old who had mild COVID-19 (a few samples of this study predate the infection). Cell type and time point are not known. Sequenced: PBMCs or a T cell subset sorted from them (not recorded which).

This chain's CDR3 is CASSSPSVIPGGYTF. CDR3 bases: TGTGCCAGCAGCTCACCCTCGGTGATACCTGGGGGCTACACCTTC. The chain links TRBV5-4 to TRBJ1-2; no definite D call. The CDR3 length is 15 residues. The V end lost 3 bases, the J end lost 8 bases, and 20 bases lay between the germline ends. The germline gives CDR1 SGHNT, CDR2 YYREEE (reference sequence). Using reference TRBV5-4 and TRBJ1-2 for the parts outside the CDR3, the full variable domain is ETGVTQSPTHLIKTRGQQVTLRCSSQSGHNTVSWYQQALGQGPQFIFQYYREEENGRGNFPPRFSGLQFPNYSSELNVNALELDDSALYLCASSSPSVIPGGYTFGSGTRLTVV.